This TCR beta chain came from a study of T cell clonality in common variable immunodeficiency. Study-wide findings and caveats: Fewer TCRbeta clones were shared among CVID subjects than controls. Authors noted CVID clonality's cause needs subpopulation repertoire sequencing.

Each donor provided 5 to 8 ml of heparinized whole blood. This clone was observed at least ten times. Its matching antigen is unknown. The read gets to within 3 residues of the CDR3 end, and the germline J gene fills in the rest. J lost 0 bases, V lost 4 bases, and 13 bases had no gene match. Looked up from germline, CDR1 is LGHNA and CDR2 is YNFKEQ. CDR3 size: 20 residues. Profiled with immunoSEQ multiplex PCR; TCRdb holds only in-frame clones, not every one. This repertoire lists fewer than 75,000 clones without singletons; about 1.7% sits in the top ten. Source material: peripheral blood mononuclear cells. The chain links TRBV4-2 to TRBJ2-2; 11 nucleotides line up with TRBD2. This clonotype originated in a person between 18 and 69 years old in good health. The part of the CDR3 DNA that was read is TGTGCCAGCAGCCGCATACCCCCACTAGCGGGAGACGCGAACACCGGGGAG. Translating it yields CASSRIPPLAGDANTGE. The CDR3 in full is CASSRIPPLAGDANTGELFF.